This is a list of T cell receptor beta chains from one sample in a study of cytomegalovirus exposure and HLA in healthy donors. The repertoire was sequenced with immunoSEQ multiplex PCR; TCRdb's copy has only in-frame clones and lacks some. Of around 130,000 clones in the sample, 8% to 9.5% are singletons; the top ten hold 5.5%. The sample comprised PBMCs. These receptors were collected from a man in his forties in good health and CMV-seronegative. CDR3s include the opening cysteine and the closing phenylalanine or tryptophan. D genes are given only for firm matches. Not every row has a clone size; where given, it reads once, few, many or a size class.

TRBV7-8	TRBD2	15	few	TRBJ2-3	TGTGCCAGCAGCCTTCAGCGGGGGGGCGCAGATACGCAGTATTTT	CASSLQRGGADTQYF
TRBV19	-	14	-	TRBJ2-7	TGTGCCAGTAGTACGCGACGGAGCTCCTACGAGCAGTACTTC	CASSTRRSSYEQYF
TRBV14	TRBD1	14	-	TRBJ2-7	TGTGCCAGCAGCTCCGGGACAGCGTCCTACGAGCAGTACTTC	CASSSGTASYEQYF
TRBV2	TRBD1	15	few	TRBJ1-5	TGTGCCAGCAGTGAATCAGGGGGCGGAAATCAGCCCCAGCATTTT	CASSESGGGNQPQHF
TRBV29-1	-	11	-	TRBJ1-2	TGCAGCGTTGAATTACTAGGGGGCTACACCTTC	CSVELLGGYTF
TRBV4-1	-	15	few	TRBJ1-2	TGCGCCAGCAGCCACCCCCCCCAGGGCCTCTATGGCTACACCTTC	CASSHPPQGLYGYTF
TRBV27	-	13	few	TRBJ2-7	TGTGCCAGCAGCTTTGGACAGTCCTACGAGCAGTACTTC	CASSFGQSYEQYF
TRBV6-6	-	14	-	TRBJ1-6	TGTGCCAGCAGCCCCCATGATGAGTTTTCACCCCTCCACTTT	CASSPHDEFSPLHF
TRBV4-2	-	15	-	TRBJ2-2	TGTGCCAGCAGTCCGACAGTAGGGAACACCGGGGAGCTGTTTTTT	CASSPTVGNTGELFF
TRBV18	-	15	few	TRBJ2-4	TGTGCCAGCTCACCACCGGGAGGTTCCAAAAACATTCAGTACTTC	CASSPPGGSKNIQYF
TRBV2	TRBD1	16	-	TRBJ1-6	TGTGCCAGCAGTGTAACTAGGCAGGGGGCGAGGGATCCCCTCCACTTT	CASSVTRQGARDPLHF
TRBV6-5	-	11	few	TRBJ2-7	TGTGCCAGCAGTTCAGACTACGAGCAGTACTTC	CASSSDYEQYF
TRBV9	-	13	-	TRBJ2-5	TGTGCCAGCAGCGTGAGGCGCAAAGAGACCCAGTACTTC	CASSVRRKETQYF
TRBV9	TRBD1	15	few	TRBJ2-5	TGTGCCAGCAGCGTAGGGGACAGGGGGTTGGAGACCCAGTACTTC	CASSVGDRGLETQYF
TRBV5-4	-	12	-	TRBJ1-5	TGTGCCAGCAGCTTAGGGGATCAGCCCCAGCATTTT	CASSLGDQPQHF
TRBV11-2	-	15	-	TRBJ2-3	TGTGCCAGCAGCCGGGCGGGACTCGCGGCAGATACGCAGTATTTT	CASSRAGLAADTQYF
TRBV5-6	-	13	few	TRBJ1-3	TGTGCCAGCAGCCCAGACAGGAGAAACACCATATATTTT	CASSPDRRNTIYF
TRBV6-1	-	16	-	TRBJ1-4	TGTGCCAGCAGTGACGATACAGCCGGAACTAATGAAAAACTGTTTTTT	CASSDDTAGTNEKLFF
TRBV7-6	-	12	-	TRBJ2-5	TGTGCCAGCAGCCTGCACGAGCAGACCCAGTACTTC	CASSLHEQTQYF
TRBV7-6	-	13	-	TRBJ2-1	TGTGCCAGCAGCTTAGCGTACGGCAATGAGCAGTTCTTC	CASSLAYGNEQFF
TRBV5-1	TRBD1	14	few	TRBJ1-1	TGCGCCAGCAGCTTGGCGGACAGGGGTGCTGAAGCTTTCTTT	CASSLADRGAEAFF
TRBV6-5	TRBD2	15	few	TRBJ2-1	TGTGCCAGCACCTGGGGGACTAGTCGCCACAATGAGCAGTTCTTC	CASTWGTSRHNEQFF
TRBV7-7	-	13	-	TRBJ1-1	TGTGCCAGCAGCTTATCGGTCAACACTGAAGCTTTCTTT	CASSLSVNTEAFF
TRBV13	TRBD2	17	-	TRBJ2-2	TGTGCCAGCAGCATAAGACTAGCGGGTGAGAACACCGGGGAGCTGTTTTTT	CASSIRLAGENTGELFF
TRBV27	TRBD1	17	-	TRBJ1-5	TGTGCCAGCAGTTTATCGAGACAGGGGTACAGCAATCAGCCCCAGCATTTT	CASSLSRQGYSNQPQHF
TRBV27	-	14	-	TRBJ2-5	TGTGCCAGCAGTCTCTCCTTGGGTGCGGGGACCCAGTACTTC	CASSLSLGAGTQYF
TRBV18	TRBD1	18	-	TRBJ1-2	TGTGCCAGCTCAAATATTTTTGGGACAGGGCCAACTAACTATGGCTACACCTTC	CASSNIFGTGPTNYGYTF
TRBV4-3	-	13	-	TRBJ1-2	TGCGCCAGCAGCCAAGACAGGAGAGGGGGCTACACCTTC	CASSQDRRGGYTF
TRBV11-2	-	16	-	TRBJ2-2	TGTGCCAGCAGCTATCCGGGACACATGAACACCGGGGAGCTGTTTTTT	CASSYPGHMNTGELFF
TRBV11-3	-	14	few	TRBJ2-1	TGTGCCAGCAGCCCTGGACTGTTCTACAATGAGCAGTTCTTC	CASSPGLFYNEQFF
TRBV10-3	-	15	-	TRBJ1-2	TGTGCCATCAGTGAGTCCAACCGGGGTACCTATGGCTACACCTTC	CAISESNRGTYGYTF
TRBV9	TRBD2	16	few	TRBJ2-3	TGTGCCAGCAGCGTAGCGGGCGGGGGGGGATCAGATACGCAGTATTTT	CASSVAGGGGSDTQYF
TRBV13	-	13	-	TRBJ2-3	TGTGCCAGCAGCCCCCAGGGAGGAGATACGCAGTATTTT	CASSPQGGDTQYF
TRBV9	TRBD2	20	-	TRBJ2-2	TGTGCCAGCAGCGTAGCCCGAAAGACTAGCGGGGTGACGAACACCGGGGAGCTGTTTTTT	CASSVARKTSGVTNTGELFF
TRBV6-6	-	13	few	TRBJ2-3	TGTGCCAGCAGTTACCAGGCCACAGATACGCAGTATTTT	CASSYQATDTQYF
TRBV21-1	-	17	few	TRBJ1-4	TGTGCCAGCAGCACAACCTTAGTGGACAGGAGAGATGAAAAACTGTTTTTT	CASSTTLVDRRDEKLFF
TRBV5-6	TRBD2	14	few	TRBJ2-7	TGTGCCAGCAGCTTGGGGACTAGGCCCTACGAGCAGTACTTC	CASSLGTRPYEQYF
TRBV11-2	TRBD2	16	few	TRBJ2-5	TGTGCCAGCAGCTTCCGACTAGCGGGGGTTCAAGAGACCCAGTACTTC	CASSFRLAGVQETQYF
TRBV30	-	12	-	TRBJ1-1	TGTGCCTGGAGCGATAGGGGCACTGAAGCTTTCTTT	CAWSDRGTEAFF
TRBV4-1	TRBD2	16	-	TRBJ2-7	TGCGCCAGCAGCCAAGAGAGCGGGGGGCCTACCTACGAGCAGTACTTC	CASSQESGGPTYEQYF
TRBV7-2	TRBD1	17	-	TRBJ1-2	TGTGCCAGCAGCCCGGGACAGGGGGCTTACCTGAACTATGGCTACACCTTC	CASSPGQGAYLNYGYTF
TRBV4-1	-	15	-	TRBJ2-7	TGCGCCAGCAGCCAAGAGTTTCCGGGGTTCCACGAGCAGTACTTC	CASSQEFPGFHEQYF
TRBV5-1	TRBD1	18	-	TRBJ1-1	TGCGCCAGCAGCTTGGTCACAGGGGGCTTATCGTTGGGCACTGAAGCTTTCTTT	CASSLVTGGLSLGTEAFF
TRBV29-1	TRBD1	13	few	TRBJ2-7	TGCAGCGCTGTCCGACAGGGCTCCTACGAGCAGTACTTC	CSAVRQGSYEQYF
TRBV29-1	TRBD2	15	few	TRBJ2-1	TGCAGCGTGGACCCCGTAGTAGCGGGGTACAATGAGCAGTTCTTC	CSVDPVVAGYNEQFF
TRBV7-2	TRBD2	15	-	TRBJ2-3	TGTGCCAGCAGCTTAGCGTCGCGGGGGGGAGATACGCAGTATTTT	CASSLASRGGDTQYF
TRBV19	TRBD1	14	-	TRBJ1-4	TGTGCCAGTAGTAAGGACAGGGGGAATGAAAAACTGTTTTTT	CASSKDRGNEKLFF
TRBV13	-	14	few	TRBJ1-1	TGTGCCAGCAGCTTTAGGACAGAGAACACTGAAGCTTTCTTT	CASSFRTENTEAFF
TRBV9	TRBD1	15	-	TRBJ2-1	TGTGCCAGCAGCGAGGGACAGGGGGCGGTGTTTGAGCAGTTCTTC	CASSEGQGAVFEQFF
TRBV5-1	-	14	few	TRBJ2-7	TGCGCCAGCAGCCCGTCCTCAGGGGCACGCGAGCAGTACTTC	CASSPSSGAREQYF
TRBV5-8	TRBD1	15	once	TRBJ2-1	TGTGCCAGCAGTTCCGGGACAGGGGCCTACAATGAGCAGTTCTTC	CASSSGTGAYNEQFF